Listed below are T cell receptor beta chains from one sample, sequenced in a study of blood T cell repertoires in COVID-19. Only in-frame clones appear in the TCRdb table, and some are missing; sequencing was by immunoSEQ multiplex PCR. The sample holds around 25,000 clones, approximately 94% seen once. Sequenced: peripheral blood. The receptors originated from a human donor in a cohort sampled during active COVID-19. Each CDR3 is given with its conserved first and last residue. The D gene is left open where the match is weak. Only part of the rows carry a size: once, few, many, or a class if the clone is expanded.

J gene | clone size | V gene | D gene | CDR3 DNA | CDR3 protein
TRBJ1-2 | NA | TRBV4-2 | TRBD1 | TGTGCCAGCAGCCAAGATACAGGGGAATCTGGCTACACCTTC | CASSQDTGESGYTF
TRBJ1-5 | NA | TRBV5-1 | NA | TGCGCCAGCAGCTTGGATACAGGCCTCAATCAGCCCCAGCATTTT | CASSLDTGLNQPQHF
TRBJ2-7 | NA | TRBV28 | NA | TGTGCCAGCAGTTTCAACATCTACGAGCAGTACTTC | CASSFNIYEQYF
TRBJ1-3 | NA | TRBV18 | NA | TGTGCCAGCTCACGTACCGACAGCTCTGGAAACACCATATATTTT | CASSRTDSSGNTIYF
TRBJ2-7 | NA | TRBV11-2 | TRBD2 | TGTGCCAGCAGCTCGGCAGGGACTAGCGACGCCCGAGCCTACGAGCAGTACTTC | CASSSAGTSDARAYEQYF
TRBJ1-3 | once | TRBV7-2 | NA | TGTGCCAGCAGCTATAGGGGATCTGGAAACACCATATATTTT | CASSYRGSGNTIYF
TRBJ1-5 | NA | TRBV30 | NA | TGTGCCTGGAGTCAAAAATGGCCGGGCGGGGGCTTTAGCAATCAGCCCCAGCATTTT | CAWSQKWPGGGFSNQPQHF
TRBJ2-7 | NA | TRBV6-5 | NA | TGTGCCAGCAGCCCACCTGGTAGCGTCGAGCAGTACTTC | CASSPPGSVEQYF
TRBJ2-5 | NA | TRBV29-1 | TRBD2 | TGCAGCGGGGGACTAGCGGGGGAGACCCAGTACTTC | CSGGLAGETQYF
TRBJ2-4 | NA | TRBV7-2 | NA | TGTGCCAGCAGCCCCCCTAACCAGGGTAATCACATTCAGTACTTC | CASSPPNQGNHIQYF
TRBJ1-1 | NA | TRBV15 | NA | TGTGCCACCAGCACACAGCAGGGAATTACTGAAGCTTTCTTT | CATSTQQGITEAFF
TRBJ2-2 | NA | TRBV18 | TRBD1 | TGTGCCAGCCGCTCCGGGACAGGGGGATCCGGGGAGCTGTTTTTT | CASRSGTGGSGELFF
TRBJ2-5 | NA | TRBV21-1 | NA | TGTGCCAGCAGCAAAGAGGGACTAGCGGGACCGCTGTACCAAGAGACCCAGTACTTC | CASSKEGLAGPLYQETQYF
TRBJ1-5 | NA | TRBV11-2 | NA | TGTGCCAGCAGCAAAATAGGAGGGGATCAGCCCCAGCATTTT | CASSKIGGDQPQHF
TRBJ1-6 | NA | TRBV27 | TRBD1 | TGTGCCAGCAGTCTTCGGAGACAGGGGTATAATTCACCCCTCCACTTT | CASSLRRQGYNSPLHF
TRBJ2-3 | once | TRBV5-6 | TRBD2 | TGTGCCAGCAGCTCTGGACTAGCGGGAGTAGATACGCAGTATTTT | CASSSGLAGVDTQYF
TRBJ1-1 | NA | TRBV27 | NA | TGTGCCAGCAGTTATACAGTGAACACTGAAGCTTTCTTT | CASSYTVNTEAFF
TRBJ1-5 | NA | TRBV6-2/TRBV6-3 | NA | TGTGCCAGCAGTTCCCGGCGCCAGGATCCGCCCCAGCATTTT | CASSSRRQDPPQHF
TRBJ2-2 | NA | TRBV7-9 | NA | TGTGCCAGCAGCGCCCGTAACGGACTATTAATGGGGACCGGGGAGCTGTTTTTT | CASSARNGLLMGTGELFF
TRBJ1-2 | NA | TRBV4-1 | NA | TGCGCCAGCAGCCAGGCAGGGAACTGGTATGGCTACACCTTC | CASSQAGNWYGYTF